The 26 T cell receptor beta chains below all came from one sample that was sequenced in a study of shared clonotypes between healthy human individuals. Assay used: immunoSEQ multiplex PCR; TCRdb lists only in-frame clones, some missing. The sample lists over a million clones; more than 95% were seen once. The sequenced sample was naive CD4+ T cells sorted from blood. Subset indicated: CD45RA+ positively selected. The receptors shown here come from a young man in good health.

The CDR3 DNA sequence: TGTGCCAGCAGCACATATCAGGGTACTGGCTACACCTTC. Residues: CASSTYQGTGYTF. The chain recombines TRBV5-6 with TRBJ1-2; the D gene is possibly TRBD1 (5 bases). Looked up from germline, CDR1 is SGHDT and CDR2 is YYEEEE. The CDR3 length is 13 residues. V was cut by 4 bases and J by 7 bases, with 14 bases left in between.

The chain couples TRBV5-1 to TRBJ2-7; either TRBD1 or TRBD2 may supply D (5 bases each). Trimming left V 3 bases short and J 4 bases short, with 14 bases between. This CDR3 region has 14 residues. Germline V gene sequence: CDR1 SGHRS, CDR2 YFSETQ. CDR3 sequence: CASSSNTGPYEQYF. As DNA, the CDR3 is TGCGCCAGCAGCTCTAACACGGGGCCGTACGAGCAGTACTTC.

The chain recombines TRBV19 with TRBJ2-3, with 7 nucleotides matching TRBD2. Trimming at V came to 1 base and at J to 4 bases, leaving 5 bases not matched to a gene. The CDR3 sequence is 15 residues long. Germline assignment: CDR1 LNHDA and CDR2 SQIVND (reference sequence). The CDR3 sequence is CASSIGGLVADTQYF. The CDR3 DNA reads as TGTGCCAGTAGTATAGGAGGACTAGTTGCAGATACGCAGTATTTT.

The rearrangement joins TRBV27 to TRBJ2-1; 7 bases are a match to TRBD1. V lost 5 bases, J lost 5 bases, and 12 bases stayed unmatched. This CDR3 spans 16 amino acids. CDR1 is MNHEY and CDR2 is SMNVEV in the germline V gene (reference sequence). In DNA, the CDR3 is TGTGCCAGCAGTCTGTACAGGGTGCAGGGGGACAATGAGCAGTTCTTC. It specifies CASSLYRVQGDNEQFF.

J is TRBJ1-3 and V is TRBV18, with D unclear. CDR3 size: 15 residues. V shed 0 bases and J shed 0 bases, with 6 bases lying between them. Germline V CDR1 and CDR2: KGHSH, LQKENI. The CDR3 bases are TGTGCCAGCTCACCACCGTCGCGCTCTGGAAACACCATATATTTT. It codes for CASSPPSRSGNTIYF.

The V and J genes are TRBV18 and TRBJ1-5; D remains ambiguous. The CDR3 length is 16 residues. CDR1 KGHSH and CDR2 LQKENI come from the germline V gene. V dropped 3 bases and J dropped 4 bases, with 16 bases sitting between them. In DNA form, the CDR3 reads TGTGCCAGCTCACCCCCGGGAGGAGGGAATAATCAGCCCCAGCATTTT. This encodes CASSPPGGGNNQPQHF.

J is TRBJ1-2 and V is TRBV7-2, with 8 bases identical to TRBD1. The trim removed 5 bases at V and 8 bases at J, leaving 4 bases unmatched. CDR1 is SGHTA, CDR2 FQGNSA, per germline. The CDR3 loop spans 12 amino acids. Written as DNA, the CDR3 is TGTGCCAGCAGCCGGACAGGGAGAGGCTACACCTTC. Protein product: CASSRTGRGYTF. Using reference TRBV7-2 and TRBJ1-2 for the parts outside the CDR3, the full variable domain is GAGVSQSPSNKVTEKGKDVELRCDPISGHTALYWYRQSLGQGLEFLIYFQGNSAPDKSGLPSDRFSAERTGGSVSTLTIQRTQQEDSAVYLCASSRTGRGYTFGSGTRLTVV.

V is TRBV4-2 and J is TRBJ2-2; the match to TRBD2 covers 7 bases. Germline CDR1 LGHNA, CDR2 YNFKEQ. CDR3 length equals 15 residues. V lost 1 base, J lost 6 bases, and 5 bases stayed unmatched. As DNA, the CDR3 is TGTGCCAGCAGCCAAGCCGAACGGGGGGCCGGGGAGCTGTTTTTT. This sequence encodes CASSQAERGAGELFF.

V is TRBV20-1 and J is TRBJ2-3; D is unresolved. From germline, CDR1 is DFQATT and CDR2 SNEGSKA (reference sequence). This CDR3 is 11 amino acids long. Trimming took off 5 bases at V and 4 bases at J, with 7 bases between the two ends. The CDR3 nucleotides read TGCAGTGCTGCCCGTTCAGATACGCAGTATTTT. The encoded protein is CSAARSDTQYF.

The chain couples TRBV5-1 to TRBJ2-3, with 8 bases matching TRBD2. The CDR3 runs to 16 residues. The junction had 3 bases not matched to a gene; V was cut back by 0 bases and J by 0 bases. CDR1 is SGHRS and CDR2 is YFSETQ in the germline V gene. CDR3 region: CASSLDASGSTDTQYF. In DNA, the CDR3 is TGCGCCAGCAGCTTGGATGCTAGCGGGAGCACAGATACGCAGTATTTT.

V gene TRBV28 combines with J gene TRBJ1-4; TRBD1 aligns across 7 bases. Unmatched junction bases numbered 16, after V lost 4 bases and J lost 8 bases. Germline V gene lookup returns CDR1 MDHEN and CDR2 SYDVKM. CDR3 length: 17 amino acids. CDR3 amino acids: CASSSPLTGTAVEKLFF. CDR3 sequence (DNA): TGTGCCAGCAGTTCGCCCTTGACCGGGACAGCAGTAGAAAAACTGTTTTTT.

The rearrangement uses TRBV19 and TRBJ2-7, with 10 bases aligning to TRBD1. V trimming: 4 bases; J trimming: 4 bases; junction bases outside the gene matches: 7. The CDR3 has 15 amino acids. Per germline, CDR1 LNHDA and CDR2 SQIVND (reference sequence). In DNA form, the CDR3 reads TGTGCCAGTAGTACCTCCGGGACAGGGGTGTACGAGCAGTACTTC. Translating it yields CASSTSGTGVYEQYF.

The CDR3 reads CASSLGLAGADTQYF. The DNA for the CDR3 is TGTGCCAGCAGCCTAGGACTAGCGGGAGCAGATACGCAGTATTTT. The chain recombines TRBV7-3 with TRBJ2-3; 13 bases align to TRBD2. The V gene end was trimmed by 5 bases and the J gene end by 4 bases; junction bases not matched to a gene: 3. Germline CDR1 is SGHTA and CDR2 is FQGTGA. This CDR3 region has 15 residues.

This sequence joins TRBV18 and TRBJ2-2; a weak D match, TRBD1 (5 bases). Germline lookup yields CDR1 KGHSH and CDR2 LQKENI. The CDR3 totals 16 residues. V shed 3 bases and J shed 1 base, with 12 bases lying between them. The DNA for the CDR3 is TGTGCCAGCTCACCGGGCGGCAGGGTGAACACCGGGGAGCTGTTTTTT. Translating it yields CASSPGGRVNTGELFF.

The chain joins TRBV7-9 to TRBJ2-3; 12 bases align to TRBD2. Germline CDR1 SEHNR, CDR2 FQNEAQ (reference sequence). J lost 6 bases, V lost 5 bases, and 6 bases had no gene match. This CDR3 has 15 amino acids. CDR3 residues: CASSPTSGRTDTQYF. For the CDR3, the DNA is TGTGCCAGCAGCCCGACTAGCGGGAGAACCGATACGCAGTATTTT. The full variable domain, its missing parts supplied by reference TRBV7-9 and TRBJ2-3, is DTGVSQNPRHKITKRGQNVTFRCDPISEHNRLYWYRQTLGQGPEFLTYFQNEAQLEKSRLLSDRFSAERPKGSFSTLEIQRTEQGDSAMYLCASSPTSGRTDTQYFGPGTRLTVL.

The genes are TRBV5-4 and TRBJ1-4; D is perhaps TRBD1 (5 bases). The germline V gene has CDR1 SGHNT and CDR2 YYREEE (reference sequence). Trimming shortened V by 5 bases and J by 6 bases, and 20 bases separated the two germline ends. This CDR3 has 16 residues. CDR3 bases: TGTGCCAGCAGTCGCCGAACTGGGGGAGTGGATGAAAAACTGTTTTTT. Translating gives CASSRRTGGVDEKLFF.

A single count supports this clone. This rearrangement joins TRBV11-2 to TRBJ1-2; D is ambiguous. V gave up 9 bases and J gave up 2 bases, with 10 bases separating them. CDR1 SGHAT and CDR2 FQNNGV come from the germline V gene. The CDR3 is 12 residues long. CDR3 DNA sequence: TGTGCCAGTTCCGTGGGGAACTATGGCTACACCTTC. Translation gives CASSVGNYGYTF.

J is TRBJ2-1 and V is TRBV7-3; 11 bases line up with TRBD2. V lost 4 bases and J lost 13; bases outside the gene matches: 12. Germline V gene lookup returns CDR1 SGHTA and CDR2 FQGTGA. The CDR3 consists of 15 residues. CDR3 amino acids: CASSYQTGTSGHQFF. The CDR3 DNA follows: TGTGCCAGCAGCTACCAGACAGGGACTAGCGGCCATCAGTTCTTC.

The rearrangement links TRBV29-1 to TRBJ2-6, with D possibly matching TRBD2 (5 bases). V lost 1 base, J lost 1 base, and 14 bases lay in between. The CDR3 sequence is 17 residues long. Germline assignment: CDR1 SQVTM and CDR2 ANQGSEA. The CDR3 DNA follows: TGCAGCGTTGAAGGACGCACGAGGACTTCTGGGGCCAACGTCCTGACTTTC. It specifies CSVEGRTRTSGANVLTF.

This chain connects TRBV4-1 to TRBJ2-5; TRBD2 is a possible D gene (6 bases). The CDR3 loop spans 15 amino acids. With 1 base removed from V and 3 bases from J, the gap between germline ends came to 12 bases. Germline V gene data show CDR1 as MGHRA and CDR2 as YSYEKL. The CDR3: CASSQALAEKETQYF. CDR3 in DNA: TGCGCCAGCAGCCAAGCCTTAGCGGAAAAAGAGACCCAGTACTTC.

This rearrangement joins TRBV27 to TRBJ2-7; D is unresolved. The germline CDR1 and CDR2 sequences are MNHEY and SMNVEV (reference sequence). V gave up 2 bases and J gave up 6 bases, with 17 bases separating them. CDR3 length equals 15 residues. The CDR3 DNA follows: TGTGCCAGCAGTTTAGGTAGTGCCCCGGATGTCGAGCAGTACTTC. Amino acid sequence: CASSLGSAPDVEQYF.

The gene calls are TRBV25-1 and TRBJ2-7, with D hard to call. V gave up 5 bases and J gave up 6 bases, with 14 bases separating them. The CDR3 extends over 13 amino acids. Germline CDR1 MGHDK, CDR2 SYGVNS. Here the CDR3 reads CASSKWQSFEQYF. The CDR3 nucleotides are TGTGCCAGCAGTAAATGGCAGAGTTTCGAGCAGTACTTC.

The rearrangement uses TRBV27 and TRBJ1-4; D unclear. Germline V gene sequence: CDR1 MNHEY, CDR2 SMNVEV (reference sequence). The V gene lost 6 bases and the J gene lost 0 bases, with 17 bases spanning the gap. This CDR3 region has 17 residues. Here the CDR3 DNA reads TGTGCCAGCAGGAAACGGATTACATCCTCAACTAATGAAAAACTGTTTTTT. This sequence encodes CASRKRITSSTNEKLFF.

The chain combines TRBV5-1 with TRBJ2-3; D unclear. Per germline, CDR1 SGHRS and CDR2 YFSETQ. Trimming pared 0 bases from V and 3 bases from J, leaving 11 bases between. CDR3 length: 15 amino acids. The CDR3 region is CASSLEAPETDTQYF. CDR3 in DNA: TGCGCCAGCAGCTTGGAGGCACCTGAGACAGATACGCAGTATTTT.

Here the CDR3 DNA reads TGTGCCAGCAGCCGCGGACAGGGGAACACCGGGGAGCTGTTTTTT. It encodes CASSRGQGNTGELFF. The V call is TRBV7-2, the J call TRBJ2-2; TRBD1 aligns across 8 bases. The V gene's germline CDR1 is SGHTA and CDR2 FQGNSA. V lost 5 bases to trimming and J lost 1 base; unmatched junction nucleotides: 3. This CDR3 comprises 15 residues.

The chain employs TRBV11-2 and TRBJ2-1; a weak D match, TRBD1 (6 bases). Germline assignment: CDR1 SGHAT and CDR2 FQNNGV. This CDR3 contains 16 residues. V lost 2 bases, J lost 3 bases, and 14 bases lay in between. CDR3 residues: CASSLIVRGHYNEQFF. CDR3 DNA sequence: TGTGCCAGCAGCTTAATTGTCAGGGGCCACTACAATGAGCAGTTCTTC. Supplemented by reference TRBV11-2 and TRBJ2-1, the full variable domain reads EAGVAQSPRYKIIEKRQSVAFWCNPISGHATLYWYQQILGQGPKLLIQFQNNGVVDDSQLPKDRFSAERLKGVDSTLKIQPAKLEDSAVYLCASSLIVRGHYNEQFFGPGTRLTVL.